The 20 T cell receptor beta chains given below trace back to one sample, sequenced in a study of blood T cell repertoires in COVID-19. The protocol was immunoSEQ multiplex PCR, while the TCRdb copy is restricted to in-frame clones and leaves out a portion. The repertoire holds 150,000 to 200,000 clones, with roughly three quarters as singletons. Sequenced input: PBMCs or T cells enriched from blood (not recorded which). Receptors were obtained from a woman in her forties or fifties with acute COVID-19.

The V gene is TRBV11-3, the J gene TRBJ2-1, with 10 bases fitting TRBD2. Germline lookup yields CDR1 SGHNT and CDR2 YENEEA. Trimming cost V 1 base and J 9 bases; bases outside gene matches: 3. This CDR3 has 14 amino acids. CDR3 region: CASSLGLAGGEQFF. CDR3 DNA: TGTGCCAGCAGCTTAGGATTAGCGGGGGGTGAGCAGTTCTTC.

The rearrangement links TRBV27 to TRBJ1-5; TRBD1 agrees at 7 bases. The junction had 9 bases not matched to a gene; V was cut back by 6 bases and J by 4 bases. The CDR3 sequence is 15 residues long. The germline gives CDR1 MNHEY, CDR2 SMNVEV (reference sequence). The CDR3 is CASRITTGHNQPQHF. The CDR3 nucleotides are TGTGCCAGCAGAATAACGACAGGGCATAATCAGCCCCAGCATTTT.

The sample holds one count of this clone. The rearrangement joins TRBV6-5 to TRBJ1-1; D is undetermined. Trimming took 5 bases from V and 5 from J, leaving 12 bases between them. Germline lookup yields CDR1 MNHEY and CDR2 SVGAGI. CDR3 length: 13 residues. The chain's CDR3 is CASSTKSGTEAFF. The CDR3 coding sequence is TGTGCCAGCAGTACGAAGTCGGGGACTGAAGCTTTCTTT.

The V call is TRBV4-1, the J call TRBJ1-2; D gene uncertain. CDR1 and CDR2 from the germline V gene are MGHRA and YSYEKL. This CDR3 spans 16 amino acids. V lost 4 bases to trimming and J lost 8 bases, with 23 bases between them. The CDR3 DNA is TGCGCCAGCAGCCGCGATGTTACCGAGGGTGTGAGAGGCTACACCTTC. This encodes CASSRDVTEGVRGYTF.

Details on this clone: The sample holds other DNA sequences that translate to the same CDR3. The rearrangement links TRBV3-1 (or the pseudogene TRBV3-2) to TRBJ2-5; 7 positions match TRBD2. The CDR3 totals 13 residues. Trimming at V came to 3 bases and at J to 2 bases, leaving 0 bases not matched to a gene. Germline V gives CDR1 LGHDT, CDR2 YNNKEL (reference sequence). The DNA for the CDR3 is TGTGCCAGCAGCCAGGGACTACAAGAGACCCAGTACTTC. Amino acid sequence: CASSQGLQETQYF.

The chain combines TRBV7-8 with TRBJ2-2, with no clear D. Per the germline V gene, CDR1 is SGHVS and CDR2 is FQNEAQ. The CDR3 runs to 14 residues. V lost 0 bases to trimming and J lost 4 bases, with 6 bases between them. The CDR3 region is CASSLAFSTGELFF. The CDR3 DNA reads as TGTGCCAGCAGCTTAGCCTTTAGCACCGGGGAGCTGTTTTTT.

The chain uses TRBV18 and TRBJ1-5; 7 bases are shared with TRBD1. The length of the CDR3 is 14 residues. The J segment lost 2 bases and the V segment lost 5 bases, leaving 3 bases of the junction unmatched. CDR1 is KGHSH, CDR2 LQKENI, per germline. CDR3 sequence reads: CASSFGQGNQPQHF. CDR3 sequence (DNA): TGTGCCAGCTCATTTGGACAGGGCAATCAGCCCCAGCATTTT.

This chain joins TRBV28 and TRBJ1-6; TRBD1 matches at 7 bases. The length of the CDR3 is 17 residues. Germline CDR1 is MDHEN and CDR2 is SYDVKM. The trim removed 3 bases at V and 0 bases at J, leaving 5 bases unmatched. This CDR3 is CASSFGTAFSYNSPLHF. For the CDR3, the DNA is TGTGCCAGCAGTTTCGGGACAGCTTTCTCCTATAATTCACCCCTCCACTTT.

The genes are TRBV28 and TRBJ1-6, with 12 nucleotides matching TRBD1. Losses at the gene ends were 7 bases for V and 7 bases for J; bases not matched to a gene: 11. This CDR3 is built from 17 residues. Germline CDR1 reads MDHEN; CDR2 reads SYDVKM. CDR3 nucleotides: TGTGCCAGCACCGAAGGGGGGACAGGGGGCCGGAATTCACCCCTCCACTTT. It is translated as CASTEGGTGGRNSPLHF.

The V gene is TRBV5-4, the J gene TRBJ2-7; D gene ambiguous. Trimming removed 0 bases at V and 3 bases at J, with 7 bases between. CDR1 and CDR2 (germline): SGHNT, YYREEE (reference sequence). The CDR3 runs 13 residues. The CDR3 loop is CASSLDGHYEQYV. The CDR3 coding sequence is TGTGCCAGCAGCTTGGATGGGCACTACGAGCAGTACGTC.

The V call is TRBV19, the J call TRBJ2-3, with D possibly matching TRBD2 (6 bases). Germline V CDR1 and CDR2: LNHDA, SQIVND (reference sequence). The CDR3 is 13 residues long. Trimming left V 6 bases short and J 7 bases short, with 14 bases between. CDR3 sequence reads: CASRGTGGNTQYF. The CDR3 DNA sequence: TGTGCCAGTAGGGGGACGGGCGGGAATACGCAGTATTTT.

The chain joins TRBV19 to TRBJ1-3, with D perhaps TRBD1 (5 bases). The CDR3 length is 15 residues. Germline values: CDR1 LNHDA, CDR2 SQIVND (reference sequence). V was trimmed by 3 bases and J by 1 base, leaving 10 bases between them. CDR3 residues: CASSIDSSSGNTIYF. The CDR3 DNA is TGTGCCAGTAGTATCGACAGCTCTTCTGGAAACACCATATATTTT.

The chain employs TRBV28 and TRBJ1-4; D is uncertain. The CDR3 loop spans 16 amino acids. Germline V CDR1 and CDR2: MDHEN, SYDVKM. The V end was cut by 6 bases, the J end by 0 bases, with 14 bases between. DNA for the CDR3: TGTGCCAGCAGCTCCGCCCTAGCGGCAACTAATGAAAAACTGTTTTTT. Its protein is CASSSALAATNEKLFF.

The V call is TRBV6-1, the J call TRBJ2-1; 7 bases match TRBD2. The CDR3 runs to 15 residues. V dropped 2 bases and J dropped 7; count of bases not matched to a gene: 8. Germline V gives CDR1 MNHNS, CDR2 SASEGT. CDR3 sequence (DNA): TGTGCCAGCAGTGAATCCTGGACTAGTACGAATGAGCAGTTCTTC. It specifies CASSESWTSTNEQFF.

The CDR3 DNA sequence: TGTGCCAGCAGTTGGGGTGGGGGGGCAACTGAAGCTTTCTTT. Encoded protein: CASSWGGGATEAFF. The rearrangement uses TRBV27 and TRBJ1-1, with a possible D match to TRBD1 (6 bases). The CDR3 covers 14 residues. Germline V gives CDR1 MNHEY, CDR2 SMNVEV (reference sequence). The ends were cut back, 4 bases at V and 5 bases at J, with 14 bases in the middle.

The CDR3 loop is CASSLPPNEKLFF. The CDR3 bases are TGTGCCAGCAGCTTACCTCCCAATGAAAAACTGTTTTTT. The rearrangement joins TRBV7-2 to TRBJ1-4, with unresolved D. This CDR3 spans 13 amino acids. With 2 bases removed from V and 5 bases from J, the gap between germline ends came to 6 bases. The germline CDR1 and CDR2 sequences are SGHTA and FQGNSA.

This chain joins TRBV10-3 and TRBJ1-6; maybe TRBD1 (6 bases). V was trimmed by 6 bases and J by 8 bases, leaving 14 bases between them. Germline assignment: CDR1 ENHRY and CDR2 SYGVKD. The CDR3 spans 14 residues. CDR3 coding DNA: TGTGCCATCAGGGGGTCAGGGGCTGATTCACCCCTCCACTTT. It codes for CAIRGSGADSPLHF.

Worth noting for this clone: Other DNA sequences in this specimen translate into the identical CDR3. The rearrangement uses TRBV27 and TRBJ1-5, with D uncertain. CDR1 and CDR2 from the germline V gene are MNHEY and SMNVEV (reference sequence). Trimming took off 4 bases at V and 4 bases at J, with 5 bases between the two ends. The CDR3 loop spans 12 amino acids. The CDR3 DNA reads TGTGCCAGCAGTTCCCAGAATCAGCCCCAGCATTTT. Translation: CASSSQNQPQHF.

This chain links TRBV19 with TRBJ1-5; 7 bases fit TRBD1. Germline assignment: CDR1 LNHDA and CDR2 SQIVND (reference sequence). The CDR3 is 18 amino acids. The V gene end was trimmed by 7 bases and the J gene end by 4 bases; junction bases not matched to a gene: 19. The CDR3: CASTDMGATPGQNQPQHF. CDR3 nucleotide sequence: TGTGCCAGTACCGATATGGGAGCAACCCCGGGACAGAATCAGCCCCAGCATTTT.

V gene TRBV28 combines with J gene TRBJ2-7; 10 positions agree with TRBD2. CDR3 length: 14 amino acids. J lost 0 bases, V lost 6 bases, and 2 bases had no gene match. The germline CDR1 and CDR2 sequences are MDHEN and SYDVKM. Here the CDR3 reads CASSSGGGSYEQYV. CDR3 nucleotides: TGTGCCAGCAGCAGCGGGGGGGGCTCCTACGAGCAGTACGTC.